Each of the 23 T cell receptor beta chains below was sequenced from the same sample in a study of blood T cell repertoires in COVID-19. The table came from immunoSEQ multiplex PCR; TCRdb's copy has only in-frame clones and leaves some out. The sample gives around 250,000 clones, nearly 90% of which show up once; roughly 2.2% is in the top ten. The sample consisted of peripheral blood. The receptors originated from a woman aged 60 to 75 with COVID-19, enrolled during active disease.

The V gene is TRBV10-3, the J gene TRBJ2-2, with 8 bases identical to TRBD1. J was trimmed by 0 bases and V by 9 bases; bases with no gene match: 9. The germline gives CDR1 ENHRY, CDR2 SYGVKD. This CDR3 region has 16 residues. For the CDR3, the DNA is TGTGCCATATTTCCGGGACAGGCTTCGAACACCGGGGAGCTGTTTTTT. Its protein product is CAIFPGQASNTGELFF.

J is TRBJ2-2 and V is TRBV6-5; 9 nucleotides align to TRBD1. The V gene end was trimmed by 0 bases and the J gene end by 3 bases; junction bases not matched to a gene: 2. Germline V gene sequence: CDR1 MNHEY, CDR2 SVGAGI. CDR3 length: 16 residues. CDR3 residues: CASSYSGQGYTGELFF. Written as DNA, the CDR3 is TGTGCCAGCAGTTACTCCGGACAGGGGTACACCGGGGAGCTGTTTTTT.

In DNA form, the CDR3 reads TGTGCCAGCAGCTTATGGGGGGTCGGGTCGGATACGCAGTATTTT. Protein product: CASSLWGVGSDTQYF. The chain links TRBV7-6 to TRBJ2-3; a possible D gene is TRBD2 (6 bases). Germline V gene data show CDR1 as SGHVS and CDR2 as FNYEAQ. V was clipped by 2 bases and J by 6 bases, with 15 bases between them. The CDR3 loop spans 15 amino acids.

V gene TRBV29-1 combines with J gene TRBJ2-3, with a weak D call TRBD1 (6 bases). The CDR3 is 14 residues long. Germline V gene sequence: CDR1 SQVTM, CDR2 ANQGSEA. V shed 3 bases and J shed 1 base, with 11 bases lying between them. The CDR3 DNA follows: TGCAGCGTTGACAGGGGTTCTCGCACAGATACGCAGTATTTT. The encoded protein is CSVDRGSRTDTQYF.

The chain has TRBV1 and TRBJ2-1; TRBD2 was called by the table and not checked on the DNA. TRBV1 is classified as a pseudogene. This CDR3 spans 18 amino acids. In DNA form, the CDR3 reads TGCACCAGCAGCCAAGATCAAGGCGGGACTAGCGGGGCCAGCGAGCAGTTCTTC. This translates into CTSSQDQGGTSGASEQFF.

This clone showed up just a few times. J is TRBJ2-2 and V is TRBV7-8, with TRBD2 matching 10 bases. The germline V gene has CDR1 SGHVS and CDR2 FQNEAQ. Trimming took 5 bases from V and 0 from J; bases not matched to a gene: 9. This CDR3 has 18 residues. The CDR3 nucleotides are TGTGCCAGCAGCCCACCGACAGCGGGGGGGACGAACACCGGGGAGCTGTTTTTT. Protein product: CASSPPTAGGTNTGELFF.

Written as DNA, the CDR3 is TGTGCCAGCAGCGCCCCCGGGACATACTATGGCTACACCTTC. It yields the protein CASSAPGTYYGYTF. This chain joins TRBV11-1 and TRBJ1-2, with D maybe TRBD1 (6 bases). This CDR3 contains 14 residues. Germline CDR1 SGHAT, CDR2 FQDESV (reference sequence). Trimming removed 5 bases from V and 3 bases from J, with 13 bases in between.

The V call is TRBV5-4, the J call TRBJ2-3; TRBD2 agrees at 7 bases. V lost 4 bases to trimming and J lost 3 bases; unmatched junction nucleotides: 11. Germline V gene lookup returns CDR1 SGHNT and CDR2 YYREEE (reference sequence). CDR3 length: 16 residues. The CDR3 spells CASSPRGGGLTDTQYF. DNA of the CDR3: TGTGCCAGCAGCCCCCGGGGCGGGGGACTAACAGATACGCAGTATTTT.

This chain connects TRBV6-2 or TRBV6-3 to TRBJ2-3, with D possibly TRBD1 on 5 matching bases. The CDR3 covers 14 residues. V shed 2 bases and J shed 0 bases, with 6 bases lying between them. Per the germline V gene, CDR1 is MNHEY and CDR2 is SVGEGT. The CDR3 DNA reads TGTGCCAGCAGTTACAGGGGAAGCACAGATACGCAGTATTTT. It encodes CASSYRGSTDTQYF.

The sample holds one count of this clone. The V call is TRBV7-3, the J call TRBJ2-5; 11 nucleotides match TRBD2. The CDR3 runs to 17 residues. The junction had 9 bases not matched to a gene; V was cut back by 1 base and J by 5 bases. Germline CDR1 is SGHTA and CDR2 is FQGTGA. In DNA form, the CDR3 reads TGTGCCAGCAGCTTAAGGCTAGCGGGGGGCCCTGGGGAGACCCAGTACTTC. Encoded protein: CASSLRLAGGPGETQYF.

The rearrangement joins TRBV27 to TRBJ2-5, with 9 bases that match TRBD1. V trimming: 6 bases; J trimming: 5 bases; junction bases outside the gene matches: 4. The CDR3 totals 13 residues. The V gene's germline CDR1 is MNHEY and CDR2 SMNVEV (reference sequence). This chain's CDR3 is CASRQGASETQYF. Here the CDR3 DNA reads TGTGCCAGCAGACAGGGGGCATCGGAGACCCAGTACTTC.

The rearrangement links TRBV6-5 to TRBJ2-5; TRBD2 matches 7 bases. CDR1 and CDR2 from the germline V gene are MNHEY and SVGAGI. The CDR3 is 14 residues long. After removal of 4 bases from V and 5 bases from J, the junction contained 7 bases not matched to a gene. In nucleotides, the CDR3 is TGTGCCAGCAGTTTGACTAGCATGGGGGAGACCCAGTACTTC. Residues: CASSLTSMGETQYF.

V usage is TRBV10-2 and J usage is TRBJ1-1; possible D gene TRBD1, 6 bases. The CDR3 loop spans 14 amino acids. Germline CDR1 is WSHSY and CDR2 is SAAADI. Trimming took 11 bases from V and 6 from J, leaving 22 bases between them. The CDR3 loop reads CAGKLNSGQSEAFF. The CDR3 DNA sequence: TGCGCCGGAAAGCTTAACTCCGGACAGTCTGAAGCTTTCTTT.

The chain joins TRBV12-3 or TRBV12-4 to TRBJ2-2; D gene uncertain. CDR3 length: 12 amino acids. Trimming left V 0 bases short and J 8 bases short, with 4 bases between. The CDR3 sequence: CASSLASGELFF. DNA for the CDR3: TGTGCCAGCAGTTTAGCGTCTGGGGAGCTGTTTTTT.

The gene calls are TRBV7-2 and TRBJ2-3; 9 bases are shared with TRBD1. CDR3 length equals 17 residues. Germline CDR1 SGHTA, CDR2 FQGNSA. The V segment lost 2 bases and the J segment 5 bases; nucleotides outside the gene matches: 11. CDR3 in amino acids: CASSLSGTGGTGDTQYF. CDR3 nucleotide sequence: TGTGCCAGCAGCTTAAGTGGAACAGGGGGCACGGGAGATACGCAGTATTTT. Drawing the rest from reference TRBV7-2 and TRBJ2-3, the complete variable domain is GAGVSQSPSNKVTEKGKDVELRCDPISGHTALYWYRQSLGQGLEFLIYFQGNSAPDKSGLPSDRFSAERTGGSVSTLTIQRTQQEDSAVYLCASSLSGTGGTGDTQYFGPGTRLTVL.

This rearrangement joins TRBV7-9 to TRBJ1-2; D is undetermined. Deletions cut 3 bases from V and 11 bases from J, with 19 bases between. Germline V gene lookup returns CDR1 SEHNR and CDR2 FQNEAQ (reference sequence). The CDR3 length is 14 residues. Here the CDR3 reads CASSFTTAGLRYTF. The CDR3 DNA is TGTGCCAGCAGCTTTACCACGGCTGGACTTAGGTACACCTTC.

This chain connects TRBV11-3 to TRBJ1-2, with TRBD1 matching 9 bases. In germline, CDR1 is SGHNT, CDR2 YENEEA. J was trimmed by 14 bases and V by 0 bases; bases with no gene match: 7. The CDR3 totals 13 residues. CDR3 nucleotide sequence: TGTGCCAGCAGCTTAGAGTACGGACAGGGGTTTACCTTC. Translating it yields CASSLEYGQGFTF.

The CDR3 sequence is CASSQTGDTEAFF. DNA for the CDR3: TGCGCCAGCAGCCAAACAGGGGACACTGAAGCTTTCTTT. The rearrangement joins TRBV5-1 to TRBJ1-1; TRBD1 agrees at 7 bases. CDR3 length: 13 residues. J gave up 3 bases and V 4 bases, and 3 bases lay outside the gene matches. CDR1 is SGHRS and CDR2 is YFSETQ in the germline V gene.

The rearrangement uses TRBV14 and TRBJ2-7, with TRBD1 identical over 7 bases. With 5 bases clipped from V and 3 bases from J, the junction kept 7 bases outside the gene matches. Germline V CDR1 and CDR2: SGHDN, FVKESK. This CDR3 contains 14 residues. This CDR3 reads CASSIRTGRYEQYF. The CDR3 nucleotides read TGTGCCAGCAGCATCCGGACAGGCCGCTACGAGCAGTACTTC.

As for this clone: Other DNA sequences in the sample encode the same CDR3. The CDR3 spells CASSQDRGPYEQYF. CDR3 coding DNA: TGCGCCAGCAGCCAAGACAGGGGGCCCTACGAGCAGTACTTC. The genes are TRBV4-3 and TRBJ2-7, with TRBD1 matching 8 bases. This CDR3 spans 14 amino acids. Germline trimming cut 0 bases from V and 2 bases from J; bases unmatched to any gene: 0. CDR1 LGHNA and CDR2 YSLEER come from the germline V gene.

The V gene is TRBV7-2, the J gene TRBJ2-1; D not certain. The germline V and J ends were trimmed by 5 bases and 4 bases, with 6 bases remaining between them. The CDR3 contains 12 residues. Germline V lookup: CDR1 SGHTA, CDR2 FQGNSA. The CDR3 loop is CASSLRYNEQFF. CDR3 nucleotide sequence: TGTGCCAGCAGCCTCCGTTACAATGAGCAGTTCTTC.

This rearrangement joins TRBV6-2 or TRBV6-3 to TRBJ2-7; possible D gene TRBD1, 6 bases. Between the trimmed V and J ends, which lost 5 bases and 0 bases, there was a span of 14 bases. CDR1 and CDR2 (germline): MNHEY, SVGEGT. This CDR3 is built from 15 residues. The CDR3 reads CASSPAGTHSYEQYF. As DNA, the CDR3 is TGTGCCAGCAGTCCCGCCGGGACACACTCCTACGAGCAGTACTTC.

This chain connects TRBV7-9 to TRBJ2-7, with 7 bases aligning to TRBD1. V trimming: 2 bases; J trimming: 9 bases; junction bases outside the gene matches: 4. Germline V gene data show CDR1 as SEHNR and CDR2 as FQNEAQ (reference sequence). The CDR3 has 12 amino acids. The CDR3 reads CASSLRRDRQYF. In DNA, the CDR3 is TGTGCCAGCAGCTTACGACGGGACAGGCAGTACTTC.